This TCR beta chain was captured by sequencing in a study of beta chain features in type 1 diabetes. TCRB transcripts that were expressed got sequenced, as all of the isolated RNA had been reverse transcribed. Samples of naive, central memory and regulatory T cells yielded a mean of approximately 3.7 million reads. Clones were sequenced by immunoSEQ multiplex PCR, and TCRdb holds only the in-frame ones, with some missing. The table records hundreds of thousands of clones, approximately 11% of them present only once. Study conclusions and caveats: Over-representation of high TCR-expressing cells was a possible consequence of cDNA sequencing. There were fewer insertions and more deletions at the VDJ junctions of type 1 diabetes patients.

Worth noting for this clone: The antigen remains unidentified.

Post-sort purity exceeded 95% for all sorted populations. Trimming removed 6 bases at V and 5 bases at J, with 10 bases between. This CDR3 region has 12 residues. Per the germline V gene, CDR1 is ENHRY and CDR2 is SYGVKD. Sequenced sample: naive CD4+ T cells from blood. V and J are TRBV10-3 and TRBJ1-1; D gene ambiguous. The TCR was taken from a woman between 25 and 40 years old in good health. The CDR3 DNA reads TGTGCCATCAGCGCGACAAGGACTGAAGCTTTCTTT. Its protein product is CAISATRTEAFF.